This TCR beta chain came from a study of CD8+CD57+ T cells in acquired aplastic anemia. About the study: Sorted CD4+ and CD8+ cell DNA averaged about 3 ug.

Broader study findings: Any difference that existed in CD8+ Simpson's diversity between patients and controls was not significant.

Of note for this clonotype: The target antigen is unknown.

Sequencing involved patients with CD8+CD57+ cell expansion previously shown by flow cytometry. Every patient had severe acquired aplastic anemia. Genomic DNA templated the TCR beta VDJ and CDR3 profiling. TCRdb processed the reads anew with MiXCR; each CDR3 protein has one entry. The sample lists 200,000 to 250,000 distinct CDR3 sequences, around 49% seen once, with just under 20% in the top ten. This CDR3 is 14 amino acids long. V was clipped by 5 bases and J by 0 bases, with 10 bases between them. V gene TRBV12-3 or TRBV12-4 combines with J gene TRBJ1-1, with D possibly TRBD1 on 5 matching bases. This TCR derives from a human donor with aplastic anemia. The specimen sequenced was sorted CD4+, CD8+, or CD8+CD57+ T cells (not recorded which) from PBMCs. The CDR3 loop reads CASSTGTLNTEAFF. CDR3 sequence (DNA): TGTGCCAGCAGTACGGGGACCCTGAACACTGAAGCTTTCTTT.